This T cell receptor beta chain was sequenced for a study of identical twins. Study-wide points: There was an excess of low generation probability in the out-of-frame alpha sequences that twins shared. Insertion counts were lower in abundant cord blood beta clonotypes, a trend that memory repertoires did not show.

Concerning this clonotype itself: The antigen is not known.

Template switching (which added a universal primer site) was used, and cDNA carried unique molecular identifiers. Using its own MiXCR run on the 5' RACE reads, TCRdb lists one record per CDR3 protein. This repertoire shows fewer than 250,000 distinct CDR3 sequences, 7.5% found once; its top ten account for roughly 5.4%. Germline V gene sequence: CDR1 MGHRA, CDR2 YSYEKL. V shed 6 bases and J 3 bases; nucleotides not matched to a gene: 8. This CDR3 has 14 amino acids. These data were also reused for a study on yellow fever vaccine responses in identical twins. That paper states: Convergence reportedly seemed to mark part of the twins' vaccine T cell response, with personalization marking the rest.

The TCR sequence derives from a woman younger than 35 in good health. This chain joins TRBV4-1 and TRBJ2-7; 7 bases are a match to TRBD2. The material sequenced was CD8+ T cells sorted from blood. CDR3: CASSKAGTIYEQYF. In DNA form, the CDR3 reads TGCGCCAGCAGTAAAGCGGGAACAATCTACGAGCAGTACTTC.